These T cell receptor beta chains were read from a single sample in a study of a mutant IDH1 vaccine in newly diagnosed glioma. Data came from immunoSEQ multiplex PCR; TCRdb stores just in-frame clones and leaves some out. The sample has some 60,000 clones, 75% to 85% seen once. No antigen is known for these receptors. This specimen consisted of PBMCs, obtained from a glioma patient whose treatment included an IDH1 peptide vaccine. The receptors here all came from a man between 35 and 55 years old with glioma. Each CDR3 is given with its conserved first and last residue.

>TRBJ2-3|TRBV4-2
CASSRSSPSLAGGDTQYF
>TRBJ1-3|TRBV6-4
CATSPGKVDGNTIYF
>TRBJ1-2|TRBV6-5
CASSYGGRGYGYTF
>TRBJ2-1|TRBV11-3
CASSLRENEQFF
>TRBJ2-2|TRBV6-4
CASKLTATNTGELFF
>TRBJ2-7|TRBV20-1
CSLGQTYEQYF
>TRBJ1-1|TRBV5-4
CASSPGQGQRGTEAFF
>TRBJ1-2|TRBV7-2
CASSQPDRANYGYTF
>TRBJ1-1|TRBV7-6
CASSLSSTMNTEAFF
>TRBJ2-3|TRBV19
CASSIAEADTQYF
>TRBJ1-1|TRBV25-1
CASSAGVQGRYTEAFF
>TRBJ2-7|TRBV2
CASSSETSGGANEQYF
>TRBJ2-5|TRBV5-4
CASSLGQETQYF
>TRBJ1-5|TRBV7-9
CASSLALGQGYNQPQHF
>TRBJ2-2|TRBV5-4
CASSQEGDHTGELFF
>TRBJ1-2|TRBV7-2
CASSLELNYGYTF
>TRBJ2-3|TRBV7-9
CASSPRRGQGTDTQYF
>TRBJ2-7|TRBV9
CASSVAPGTTYEQYF
>TRBJ1-2|TRBV18
CASSPKTGAGYTF
>TRBJ2-7|TRBV30
CAWRQGASYEQYF
>TRBJ2-3|TRBV13
CASSSHGTSGTDTQYF
>TRBJ1-1|TRBV5-4
CASSLRQQPNTEAFF
>TRBJ1-4|TRBV28
CASSRMGQPNEKLFF
>TRBJ2-5|TRBV6-5
CAIARAPQETQYF
>TRBJ2-3|TRBV14
CASSPLGAGVSTDTQYF
>TRBJ2-5|TRBV5-6
CASSLALRGETQYF